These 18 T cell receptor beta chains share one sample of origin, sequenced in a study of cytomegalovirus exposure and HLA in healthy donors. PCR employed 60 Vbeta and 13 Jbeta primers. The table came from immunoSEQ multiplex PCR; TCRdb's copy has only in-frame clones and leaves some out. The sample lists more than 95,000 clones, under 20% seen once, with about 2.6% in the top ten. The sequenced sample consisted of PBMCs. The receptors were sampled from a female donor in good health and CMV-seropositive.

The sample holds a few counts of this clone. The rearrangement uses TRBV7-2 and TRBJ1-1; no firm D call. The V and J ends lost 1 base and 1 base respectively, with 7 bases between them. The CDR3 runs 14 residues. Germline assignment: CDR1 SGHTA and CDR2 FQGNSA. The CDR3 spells CASSLVPGNTEAFF. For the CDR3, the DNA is TGTGCCAGCAGCTTAGTGCCGGGGAACACTGAAGCTTTCTTT.

Here the CDR3 reads CASSLGTYNEQFF. The CDR3, as DNA: TGTGCCAGCAGCCTCGGGACTTACAATGAGCAGTTCTTC. The chain joins TRBV4-2 to TRBJ2-1; D is possibly TRBD2 (6 bases). Trimming stripped 4 bases from V and 4 bases from J, with 8 bases between. Germline CDR1 reads LGHNA; CDR2 reads YNFKEQ. CDR3 length equals 13 residues.

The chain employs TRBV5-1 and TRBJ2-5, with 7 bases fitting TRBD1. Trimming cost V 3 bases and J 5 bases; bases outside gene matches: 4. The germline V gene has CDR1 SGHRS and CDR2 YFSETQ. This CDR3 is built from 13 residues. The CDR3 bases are TGCGCCAGCAGCTCGACAGGGCGGGAGACCCAGTACTTC. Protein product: CASSSTGRETQYF.

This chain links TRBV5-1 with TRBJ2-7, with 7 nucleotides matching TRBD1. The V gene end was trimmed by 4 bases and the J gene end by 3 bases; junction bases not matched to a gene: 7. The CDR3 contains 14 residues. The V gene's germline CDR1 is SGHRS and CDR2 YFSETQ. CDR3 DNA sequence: TGCGCCAGCAGCAATAGACAGGGCAACTACGAGCAGTACTTC. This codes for CASSNRQGNYEQYF.

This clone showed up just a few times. The CDR3 loop reads CASSLIGSRSVDTQYF. DNA of the CDR3: TGCGCCAGCAGCTTGATAGGGAGTCGGTCCGTAGATACGCAGTATTTT. V gene TRBV5-1 combines with J gene TRBJ2-3; the D gene is possibly TRBD2 (5 bases). Trimming took 1 base from V and 5 from J, leaving 17 bases between them. CDR3 length equals 16 residues. Looked up from germline, CDR1 is SGHRS and CDR2 is YFSETQ.

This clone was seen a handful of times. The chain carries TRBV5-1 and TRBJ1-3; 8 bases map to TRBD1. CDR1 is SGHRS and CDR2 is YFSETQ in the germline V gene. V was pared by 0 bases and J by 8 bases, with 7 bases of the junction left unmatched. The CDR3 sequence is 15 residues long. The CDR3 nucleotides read TGCGCCAGCAGCTTGGGACAGGGGATTGTGGACACCATATATTTT. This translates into CASSLGQGIVDTIYF.

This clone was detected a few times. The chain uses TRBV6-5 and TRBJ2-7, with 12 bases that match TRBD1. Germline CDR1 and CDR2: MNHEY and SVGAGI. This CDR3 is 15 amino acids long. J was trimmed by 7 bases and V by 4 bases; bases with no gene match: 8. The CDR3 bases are TGTGCCAGCAGTTTGTCCGGGACAGGGGGCCAAGAGCAGTACTTC. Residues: CASSLSGTGGQEQYF.

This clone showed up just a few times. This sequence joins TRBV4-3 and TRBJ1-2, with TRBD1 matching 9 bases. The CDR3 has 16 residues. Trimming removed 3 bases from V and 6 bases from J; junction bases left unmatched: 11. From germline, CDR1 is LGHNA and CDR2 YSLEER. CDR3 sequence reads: CASSHRLQGARNGYTF. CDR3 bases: TGCGCCAGCAGCCACCGATTACAGGGGGCTAGGAATGGCTACACCTTC.

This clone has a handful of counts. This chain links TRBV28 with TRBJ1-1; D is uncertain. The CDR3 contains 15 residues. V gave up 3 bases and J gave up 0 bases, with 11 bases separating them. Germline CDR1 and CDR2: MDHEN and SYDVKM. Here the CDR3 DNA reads TGTGCCAGCAGTTTTTTTGTCTTTCTGAACACTGAAGCTTTCTTT. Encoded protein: CASSFFVFLNTEAFF. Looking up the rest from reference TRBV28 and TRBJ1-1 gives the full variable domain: DVKVTQSSRYLVKRTGEKVFLECVQDMDHENMFWYRQDPGLGLRLIYFSYDVKMKEKGDIPEGYSVSREKKERFSLILESASTNQTSMYLCASSFFVFLNTEAFFGQGTRLTVV.

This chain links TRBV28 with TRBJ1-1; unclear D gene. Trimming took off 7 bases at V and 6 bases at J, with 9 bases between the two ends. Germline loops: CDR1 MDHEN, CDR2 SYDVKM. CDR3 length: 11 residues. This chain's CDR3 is CASTKRSEAFF. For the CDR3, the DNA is TGTGCCAGCACTAAGCGGTCTGAAGCTTTCTTT.

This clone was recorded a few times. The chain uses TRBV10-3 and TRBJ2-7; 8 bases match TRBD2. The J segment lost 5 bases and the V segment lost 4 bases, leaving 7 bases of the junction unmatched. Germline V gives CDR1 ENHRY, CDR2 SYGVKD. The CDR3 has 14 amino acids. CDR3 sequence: CAISGAGGLDEQYF. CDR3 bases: TGTGCCATCAGTGGGGCGGGAGGCTTGGACGAGCAGTACTTC.

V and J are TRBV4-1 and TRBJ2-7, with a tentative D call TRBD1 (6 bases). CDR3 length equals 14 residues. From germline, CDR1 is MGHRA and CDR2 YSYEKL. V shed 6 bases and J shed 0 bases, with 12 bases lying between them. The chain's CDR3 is CASRRQENSYEQYF. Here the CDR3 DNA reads TGCGCCAGCAGACGACAGGAAAACTCCTACGAGCAGTACTTC.

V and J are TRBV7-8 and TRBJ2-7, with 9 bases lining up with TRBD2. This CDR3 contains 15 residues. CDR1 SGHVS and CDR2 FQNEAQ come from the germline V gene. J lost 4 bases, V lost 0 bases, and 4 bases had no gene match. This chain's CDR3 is CASSLASGSLYEQYF. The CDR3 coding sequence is TGTGCCAGCAGCTTAGCTAGCGGGAGTCTATACGAGCAGTACTTC.

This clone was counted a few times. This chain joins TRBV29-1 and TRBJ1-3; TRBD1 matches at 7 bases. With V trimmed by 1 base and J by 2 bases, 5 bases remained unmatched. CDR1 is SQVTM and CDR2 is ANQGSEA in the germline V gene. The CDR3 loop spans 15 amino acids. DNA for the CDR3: TGCAGCGTTGAAGTGACGGACAGGCCTGGAAACACCATATATTTT. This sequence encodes CSVEVTDRPGNTIYF.

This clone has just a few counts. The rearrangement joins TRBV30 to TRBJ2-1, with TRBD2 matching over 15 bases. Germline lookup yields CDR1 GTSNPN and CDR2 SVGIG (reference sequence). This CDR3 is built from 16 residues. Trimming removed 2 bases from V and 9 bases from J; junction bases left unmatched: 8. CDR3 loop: CAWSLGLAGGPGEQFF. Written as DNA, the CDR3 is TGTGCCTGGAGTTTAGGACTAGCGGGAGGGCCGGGTGAGCAGTTCTTC.

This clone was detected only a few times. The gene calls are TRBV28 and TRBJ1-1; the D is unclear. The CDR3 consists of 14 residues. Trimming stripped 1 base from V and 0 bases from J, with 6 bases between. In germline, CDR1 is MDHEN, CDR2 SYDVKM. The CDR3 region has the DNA TGTGCCAGCAGTTTATTTACGGTGAACACTGAAGCTTTCTTT. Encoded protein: CASSLFTVNTEAFF.

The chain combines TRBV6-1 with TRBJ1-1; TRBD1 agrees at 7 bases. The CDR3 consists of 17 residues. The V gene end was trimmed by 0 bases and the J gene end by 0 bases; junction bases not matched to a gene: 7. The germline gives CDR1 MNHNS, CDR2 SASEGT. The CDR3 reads CASSEAKPGQMNTEAFF. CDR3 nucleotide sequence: TGTGCCAGCAGTGAAGCGAAACCGGGACAGATGAACACTGAAGCTTTCTTT.

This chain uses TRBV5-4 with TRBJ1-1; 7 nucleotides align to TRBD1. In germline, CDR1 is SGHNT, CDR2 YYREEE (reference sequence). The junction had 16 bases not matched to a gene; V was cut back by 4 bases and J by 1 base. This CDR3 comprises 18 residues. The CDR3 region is CASSQKKTGAISNTEAFF. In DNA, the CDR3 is TGTGCCAGCAGCCAAAAAAAAACAGGGGCAATATCGAACACTGAAGCTTTCTTT.